The following is a T cell receptor (beta chain) sequence with its context. Its antigen is unidentified. Deletions cut 5 bases from V and 0 bases from J, with 17 bases between. Germline CDR1 reads MNHNS; CDR2 reads SASEGT. This CDR3 comprises 16 residues. This entry comes from a study of Graves' ophthalmopathy and Graves' hyperthyroidism. Using RNA transcripts, the TCR beta CDR3 regions were amplified. Second-round multiplex PCR came after a first-round RT-PCR that employed HTBI primers. From the multiplex PCR reads, TCRdb called clonotypes with MiXCR, one entry per CDR3 protein. Among over a million distinct CDR3 sequences listed, about two fifths were seen once. Study results and caveats: Blood shared most expanded thyroid clonotypes above 0.001 frequency. Sensitivity of approximately 90% and specificity of about 77% were achieved when a 13-signature model separated ophthalmopathy from stable hyperthyroidism.

Certain patients, namely those with other autoimmune diseases, uncontrolled infections, pregnancy or lactation, were excluded. The genes are TRBV6-1 and TRBJ2-7; D not certain. This clonotype was obtained from an adult man with Graves' hyperthyroidism. The sequenced sample was peripheral blood or thyroid tissue (not recorded which). CDR3 sequence: CASSYSLRISSYEQYF. The DNA of the CDR3 is TGTGCCAGCAGTTACTCTCTCCGGATAAGCTCCTACGAGCAGTACTTC.